A selection of T cell receptor beta chains follows, all from one sample in a study of OX40 agonist ivuxolimab in advanced cancers. Produced via immunoSEQ multiplex PCR; TCRdb's table is partial and in-frame only. The profile shows approximately 40,000 clones, less than 85% of them singletons. The sample consisted of CD4+ or CD8+ T cells sorted from blood, taken in a trial of the OX40 agonist ivuxolimab. The receptors here all came from an adult with an advanced solid tumor such as melanoma, head and neck, liver or kidney cancer. Each CDR3 is given with its conserved first and last residue. The order of the fields is J gene, clone size, V gene, D gene, CDR3 protein, CDR3 DNA. A D gene is named only where the DNA matches it firmly. Expanded clones are given a class, and other clones once, few, many or no size at all.

>TRBJ1-6|-|TRBV7-2|-
CASSSGSYNSPLHF
TGTGCCAGCAGTTCTGGATCCTATAATTCACCCCTCCACTTT
>TRBJ1-2|-|TRBV5-4|-
CASSSDNSNYGYTF
TGTGCCAGCAGCTCCGACAATTCTAACTATGGCTACACCTTC
>TRBJ2-5|-|TRBV5-8|TRBD1
CASSSGQGRTQYF
TGTGCCAGCAGCTCGGGACAGGGGAGGACCCAGTACTTC
>TRBJ2-7|-|TRBV27|-
CASSLSGEYEQYF
TGTGCCAGCAGTTTATCAGGAGAGTACGAGCAGTACTTC
>TRBJ1-1|few|TRBV5-4|TRBD1
CASSAGTVNTEAFF
TGTGCCAGCAGTGCCGGGACAGTGAACACTGAAGCTTTCTTT
>TRBJ2-3|-|TRBV5-4|TRBD2
CASSLVRLAGDTDTQYF
TGTGCCAGCAGCTTGGTTCGGCTAGCGGGGGACACAGATACGCAGTATTTT
>TRBJ1-4|-|TRBV7-8|-
CASSPERGRSNEKLFF
TGTGCCAGCAGCCCGGAGAGGGGACGGAGTAATGAAAAACTGTTTTTT
>TRBJ1-1|-|TRBV18|-
CASSPSLGRRNTEAFF
TGTGCCAGCTCACCTTCTCTGGGACGGCGGAACACTGAAGCTTTCTTT
>TRBJ2-7|-|TRBV5-1|TRBD2
CASSYSGVSSYEQYF
TGCGCCAGCAGCTATAGCGGGGTGAGCTCCTACGAGCAGTACTTC
>TRBJ1-2|few|TRBV28|-
CAIRRGEANYGYTF
TGTGCCATCCGGAGGGGGGAAGCTAACTATGGCTACACCTTC
>TRBJ1-2|-|TRBV18|-
CASSPGDDYGYTF
TGTGCCAGCTCACCAGGGGACGACTATGGCTACACCTTC
>TRBJ1-4|-|TRBV7-9|-
CASSPEESIEKLFF
TGTGCCAGCAGCCCGGAGGAGTCGATTGAAAAACTGTTTTTT
>TRBJ2-7|-|TRBV7-3|-
CASSLRGGADEQYF
TGTGCCAGCAGCTTACGAGGGGGGGCCGACGAGCAGTACTTC
>TRBJ1-3|-|TRBV7-2|-
CASSPLMQGRGAGNTIYF
TGTGCCAGCAGCCCCCTAATGCAGGGGCGCGGGGCTGGAAACACCATATATTTT
>TRBJ2-1|-|TRBV6-4|TRBD2
CASKRDGLYNEQFF
TGTGCCAGCAAGCGGGACGGACTATACAATGAGCAGTTCTTC
>TRBJ2-5|once|TRBV5-5|-
CASSPTGQETQYF
TGTGCCAGCAGCCCGACAGGCCAAGAGACCCAGTACTTC
>TRBJ1-2|-|TRBV21-1|-
CASSRDGALVYGYTF
TGTGCCAGCAGCAGAGACGGGGCCCTGGTCTATGGCTACACCTTC
>TRBJ1-4|-|TRBV7-9|-
CASSLGGIISNEKLFF
TGTGCCAGCAGCTTAGGGGGCATTATCTCTAATGAAAAACTGTTTTTT
>TRBJ1-2|-|TRBV2|-
CASGAQRIYGYTF
TGTGCCAGCGGAGCGCAGAGGATCTATGGCTACACCTTC
>TRBJ2-7|-|TRBV4-3|-
CASSQNPGPRYEQYF
TGCGCCAGCAGCCAGAACCCAGGCCCCAGGTACGAGCAGTACTTC
>TRBJ1-6|-|TRBV19|-
CASSIPPSSKYNSPLHF
TGTGCCAGTAGTATACCCCCAAGCAGCAAGTATAATTCACCCCTCCACTTT
>TRBJ1-2|-|TRBV7-2|-
CASSLGFLSPLGYTF
TGTGCCAGCAGCTTAGGCTTCTTAAGTCCCCTTGGCTACACCTTC
>TRBJ2-7|-|TRBV29-1|-
CSVRPVAAAEQYF
TGCAGCGTCCGCCCGGTTGCAGCTGCCGAGCAGTACTTC
>TRBJ1-2|few|TRBV6-5|TRBD1
CASTRGTGGAGTF
TGTGCCAGCACCCGCGGGACAGGGGGCGCGGGGACCTTC
>TRBJ1-2|-|TRBV6-1|-
CASKGAGTSYTF
TGTGCCAGCAAAGGGGCAGGGACCAGCTACACCTTC
>TRBJ1-5|-|TRBV5-8|TRBD1
CASSRGQAYNQPQHF
TGTGCCAGCAGCAGGGGACAGGCCTACAATCAGCCCCAGCATTTT
>TRBJ2-7|-|TRBV19|-
CASSNLGGSYEQYF
TGTGCCAGTAGTAATCTAGGCGGCTCCTACGAGCAGTACTTC
>TRBJ2-1|-|TRBV10-2|-
CASGEVPRYNEQFF
TGCGCCAGCGGCGAAGTCCCCCGTTACAATGAGCAGTTCTTC
>TRBJ2-6|-|TRBV9|-
CASSVGSGSISSGANVLTF
TGTGCCAGCAGCGTAGGATCCGGTTCCATTTCCTCTGGGGCCAACGTCCTGACTTTC
>TRBJ1-2|-|TRBV18|-
CASSQTEDIGGTF
TGTGCCAGCTCACAGACCGAGGACATAGGCGGCACCTTC
>TRBJ2-7|once|TRBV9|-
CASSADSYEQYF
TGTGCCAGCAGCGCGGACAGCTACGAGCAGTACTTC
>TRBJ1-2|-|TRBV27|-
CASSLSGQTGYTF
TGTGCCAGCAGTTTATCCGGGCAAACAGGCTACACCTTC
>TRBJ2-1|-|TRBV27|-
CASSLSSGVYNEQFF
TGTGCCAGCAGTTTATCGTCGGGGGTTTACAATGAGCAGTTCTTC
>TRBJ2-1|-|TRBV14|-
CASSPRIRNYYNEQFF
TGTGCCAGCAGCCCAAGGATTAGAAATTACTACAATGAGCAGTTCTTC
>TRBJ2-7|few|TRBV28|TRBD1
CASSSGQALIYEQYF
TGTGCCAGCAGTTCGGGACAGGCCCTCATCTACGAGCAGTACTTC
>TRBJ2-7|-|TRBV28|TRBD1
CAATGTDQYEQYF
TGTGCCGCTACCGGGACAGACCAGTACGAGCAGTACTTC
>TRBJ2-4|few|TRBV6-5|-
CASSPDINPKNIQYF
TGTGCCAGCAGCCCCGATATTAATCCCAAAAACATTCAGTACTTC
>TRBJ2-7|-|TRBV13|TRBD2
CASNGLAGAQGEQYF
TGTGCCAGCAACGGACTAGCGGGGGCCCAGGGCGAGCAGTACTTC
>TRBJ2-2|few|TRBV10-3|-
CAISAKENTGELFF
TGTGCCATCAGTGCGAAAGAAAACACCGGGGAGCTGTTTTTT
>TRBJ2-2|-|TRBV11-2|TRBD2
CASIPGGTNTGELFF
TGTGCCAGCATTCCGGGGGGGACGAACACCGGGGAGCTGTTTTTT